The next 26 T cell receptor beta chains were all read from a single sample in a study of blood T cells in healthy people across ages. The use of a sample-barcoded 5' primer and a J-beta primer mix characterized a second PCR of 7 to 11 cycles. TCRdb re-called the 5' RACE reads through MiXCR, storing one row per CDR3 protein. The table has roughly 1,000,000 distinct CDR3 sequences, about 25% seen once. These same data were also listed under a study on T cells of mothers and their children.

The sequenced material came from blood. The receptors were gathered from a girl aged 2-10 years in good health.

The V gene is TRBV2, the J gene TRBJ2-1, with 10 bases identical to TRBD2. The CDR3 is 13 residues long. In germline, CDR1 is SNHLY, CDR2 FYNNEI. After removal of 7 bases from V and 6 bases from J, the junction contained 3 bases not matched to a gene. This CDR3 reads CASKGLATNEQFF. The DNA of the CDR3 is TGTGCCAGCAAGGGACTAGCGACCAATGAGCAGTTCTTC. Filled out from reference TRBV2 and TRBJ2-1, the complete variable domain reads EPEVTQTPSHQVTQMGQEVILRCVPISNHLYFYWYRQILGQKVEFLVSFYNNEISEKSEIFDDQFSVERPDGSNFTLKIRSTKLEDSAMYFCASKGLATNEQFFGPGTRLTVL.

This chain links TRBV27 with TRBJ1-2, with a tentative D call TRBD1 (6 bases). Trimming pared 4 bases from V and 3 bases from J, leaving 9 bases between. Looked up from germline, CDR1 is MNHEY and CDR2 is SMNVEV (reference sequence). The CDR3 runs to 13 residues. The CDR3 DNA follows: TGTGCCAGCAGTTCCAGACAGGACTATGGCTACACCTTC. This encodes CASSSRQDYGYTF.

The chain has TRBV3-1 and TRBJ2-7; D gene unclear. The J call is in doubt because the DNA end fits TRBJ2-1 better. The CDR3 is made up of 16 amino acids. Germline CDR1 and CDR2: LGHDT and YNNKEL (reference sequence). The CDR3 nucleotides are TGTGCCAGCAGCCAAGCGGCGGTAAACTCCTACAATGAGCAGTTCTTC. Protein product: CASSQAAVNSYNEQFF.

In its sample, this clonotype was seen a few times. The rearrangement uses TRBV6-2 or TRBV6-3 and TRBJ2-7; 8 bases fit TRBD2. V lost 0 bases, J lost 6 bases, and 13 bases stayed unmatched. CDR3 length equals 17 residues. Germline lookup yields CDR1 MNHEY and CDR2 SVGEGT. The CDR3 spells CASSYSMCEREFCEQYF. The DNA for the CDR3 is TGTGCCAGCAGTTACTCGATGTGTGAGCGGGAGTTCTGCGAGCAGTACTTC.

This clonotype was recorded a few times. V and J are TRBV7-2 and TRBJ2-5; D might be TRBD1 or TRBD2, each matching 7 bases. From germline, CDR1 is SGHTA and CDR2 FQGNSA. The length of the CDR3 is 15 residues. V lost 4 bases, J lost 4 bases, and 16 bases lay in between. The CDR3 protein is CASSSLPGGGETQYF. DNA for the CDR3: TGTGCCAGCAGCTCTCTACCAGGGGGGGGAGAGACCCAGTACTTC.

This clonotype was observed a few times. The V call is TRBV14, the J call TRBJ2-1; no reliable D call. The CDR3 extends over 15 amino acids. The V gene's germline CDR1 is SGHDN and CDR2 FVKESK. Trimming left V 1 base short and J 4 bases short, with 11 bases between. DNA for the CDR3: TGTGCCAGCAGCCAAGCGGTGGTTTCTTACAATGAGCAGTTCTTC. Protein product: CASSQAVVSYNEQFF.

This clonotype was detected only a few times. V and J are TRBV29-1 and TRBJ1-1, with D possibly matching TRBD1 (5 bases). Trimming took 5 bases from V and 5 from J, leaving 12 bases between them. CDR3 length equals 12 residues. CDR1 and CDR2 from the germline V gene are SQVTM and ANQGSEA. CDR3 in amino acids: CSVLPWGTEAFF. CDR3 DNA: TGCAGCGTTCTCCCCTGGGGGACTGAAGCTTTCTTT.

This clonotype was counted a single time. The chain has TRBV4-1 and TRBJ1-1; D ambiguous. Germline lookup yields CDR1 MGHRA and CDR2 YSYEKL. This CDR3 contains 13 residues. The germline V and J ends were trimmed by 2 bases and 3 bases, with 7 bases remaining between them. CDR3 bases: TGCGCCAGCAGCCAAACGGAAGACACTGAAGCTTTCTTT. It yields the protein CASSQTEDTEAFF.

V gene TRBV20-1 combines with J gene TRBJ1-1; D remains ambiguous. Germline assignment: CDR1 DFQATT and CDR2 SNEGSKA (reference sequence). Trimming removed 1 base at V and 5 bases at J, with 5 bases between. CDR3 size: 11 residues. This CDR3 reads CSARAITEAFF. CDR3 nucleotides: TGCAGTGCTAGAGCGATAACTGAAGCTTTCTTT.

The J gene is TRBJ2-3, the V gene TRBV7-9; D tentatively reads TRBD1 or TRBD2 (6 bases each). The germline V and J ends were trimmed by 1 base and 2 bases, with 16 bases remaining between them. Germline CDR1 reads SEHNR; CDR2 reads FQNEAQ (reference sequence). The CDR3 spans 17 residues. CDR3 nucleotide sequence: TGTGCCAGCAGCTTAGTTGGGGGGCCACGGTCCACAGATACGCAGTATTTT. Its translation: CASSLVGGPRSTDTQYF.

The rearrangement uses TRBV29-1 and TRBJ2-5; the D gene is possibly TRBD2 (5 bases). The germline CDR1 and CDR2 sequences are SQVTM and ANQGSEA. Trimming cost V 4 bases and J 5 bases, with 17 bases left between them. The CDR3 totals 14 residues. The CDR3 DNA sequence: TGCAGCGTTGCGCCCAGCGGAGGTCGCGAGACCCAGTACTTC. Translation: CSVAPSGGRETQYF.

This clonotype was recorded once. This sequence joins TRBV10-3 and TRBJ2-7; no firm D call. This CDR3 has 11 amino acids. V was clipped by 7 bases and J by 6 bases, with 10 bases between them. CDR1 is ENHRY and CDR2 is SYGVKD in the germline V gene. The CDR3 DNA reads TGTGCCATCAAATCCGACGGCGAGCAGTACTTC. The encoded protein is CAIKSDGEQYF.

V usage is TRBV7-2 and J usage is TRBJ2-5, with D unresolved. Judging by the DNA end, TRBJ2-7 fits better; the J call may be wrong. Germline V gives CDR1 SGHTA, CDR2 FQGNSA. This CDR3 region has 12 residues. The chain's CDR3 is CASSLDENEQYF. The CDR3, as DNA: TGTGCCAGCAGCTTAGACGAAAACGAGCAGTACTTC.

This clonotype occurred a few times. The chain links TRBV6-2 or TRBV6-3 to TRBJ2-6, with 9 bases matching TRBD2. The CDR3 length is 15 residues. V was pared by 6 bases and J by 2 bases, with 2 bases of the junction left unmatched. Germline values: CDR1 MNHEY, CDR2 SVGEGT. The CDR3 DNA reads TGTGCCAGCAGCCGGACTAGCGCTGGGGCCAACGTCCTGACTTTC. It encodes CASSRTSAGANVLTF.

CDR3 amino acids: CASSAGQGEVDNEQFF. The CDR3 coding sequence is TGTGCCAGCAGCGCCGGACAGGGCGAGGTTGACAATGAGCAGTTCTTC. The V gene is TRBV7-6, the J gene TRBJ2-5; 8 bases are a match to TRBD1. The J call may be faulty, since TRBJ2-1 better matches the DNA end. The CDR3 extends over 16 amino acids. Germline-derived CDR1 and CDR2 are SGHVS and FNYEAQ.

This clonotype was seen only a few times. The rearrangement links TRBV7-3 to TRBJ2-1; tentatively, D is TRBD1 (6 bases). The germline V gene encodes CDR1 SGHTA and CDR2 FQGTGA. This CDR3 is 13 amino acids long. V lost 2 bases, J lost 6 bases, and 8 bases lay in between. This chain's CDR3 is CASSLQGPNEQFF. The CDR3 region has the DNA TGTGCCAGCAGCTTACAGGGGCCCAATGAGCAGTTCTTC.

The chain is built from TRBV18 and TRBJ2-7; 9 bases agree with TRBD1. This CDR3 is built from 15 residues. The V and J ends lost 6 bases and 2 bases, in that order; junction bases with no gene match: 8. CDR1 and CDR2 from the germline V gene are KGHSH and LQKENI. The CDR3 DNA reads TGTGCCAGCTCCGGCAGTGGGACAGGGCCCTACGAGCAGTACTTC. This gives the protein CASSGSGTGPYEQYF. The full variable domain, rest sourced from reference TRBV18 and TRBJ2-7, is NAGVMQNPRHLVRRRGQEARLRCSPMKGHSHVYWYRQLPEEGLKFMVYLQKENIIDESGMPKERFSAEFPKEGPSILRIQQVVRGDSAAYFCASSGSGTGPYEQYFGPGTRLTVT.

The J gene is TRBJ1-2, the V gene TRBV4-1; D possibly corresponds to TRBD1 (5 bases). This CDR3 has 13 residues. Trimming shortened V by 5 bases and J by 6 bases, and 13 bases separated the two germline ends. In germline, CDR1 is MGHRA, CDR2 YSYEKL. The CDR3, as DNA: TGCGCCAGCAGCTCCGGGGGGACTGATGGCTACACCTTC. Its protein is CASSSGGTDGYTF.

V is TRBV15 and J is TRBJ2-3; TRBD2 matches at 12 bases. This CDR3 has 16 amino acids. Germline V gene lookup returns CDR1 LNHNV and CDR2 YYDKDF (reference sequence). The V and J ends lost 3 bases and 1 base, in that order; junction bases with no gene match: 2. The CDR3 DNA is TGTGCCACCAGCAGCCTAGCGGGAGGGGGCACAGATACGCAGTATTTT. Translating it yields CATSSLAGGGTDTQYF. Using reference TRBV15 and TRBJ2-3 for the parts outside the CDR3, the full variable domain is DAMVIQNPRYQVTQFGKPVTLSCSQTLNHNVMYWYQQKSSQAPKLLFHYYDKDFNNEADTPDNFQSRRPNTSFCFLDIRSPGLGDTAMYLCATSSLAGGGTDTQYFGPGTRLTVL.

The chain uses TRBV7-9 and TRBJ2-5, with TRBD2 as a possible D gene (5 bases). Looked up from germline, CDR1 is SEHNR and CDR2 is FQNEAQ (reference sequence). V was pared by 5 bases and J by 2 bases, with 18 bases between. CDR3 length equals 16 residues. For the CDR3, the DNA is TGTGCCAGCAGCGCGTCGGGGAACTCAATTCAAGAGACCCAGTACTTC. Protein sequence: CASSASGNSIQETQYF.

The chain carries TRBV20-1 and TRBJ2-7; 13 nucleotides match TRBD2. Germline V gives CDR1 DFQATT, CDR2 SNEGSKA (reference sequence). The J segment lost 5 bases and the V segment lost 6 bases, leaving 7 bases of the junction unmatched. The CDR3 extends over 14 amino acids. The CDR3 bases are TGCAGTGCCCAGCCGGGACTAGCGGGAAACGAGCAGTACTTC. It encodes CSAQPGLAGNEQYF.

This clonotype was observed a few times. This chain uses TRBV5-6 with TRBJ2-5; TRBD2 matches 10 bases. Trimming took 3 bases from V and 4 from J; bases not matched to a gene: 6. The germline V gene has CDR1 SGHDT and CDR2 YYEEEE. The length of the CDR3 is 15 residues. CDR3 sequence (DNA): TGTGCCAGCAGCTCGGGACTAGCGAGGCGAGAGACCCAGTACTTC. It codes for CASSSGLARRETQYF. The whole variable domain, filled in from reference TRBV5-6 and TRBJ2-5, reads DAGVTQSPTHLIKTRGQQVTLRCSPKSGHDTVSWYQQALGQGPQFIFQYYEEEERQRGNFPDRFSGHQFPNYSSELNVNALLLGDSALYLCASSSGLARRETQYFGPGTRLLVL.

A few counts support this clonotype. The V and J genes are TRBV29-1 and TRBJ2-5; TRBD1 is a possible D gene (9 bases). The J call may not be correct, given that the DNA end is closer to TRBJ2-1. The CDR3 extends over 18 amino acids. Germline lookup yields CDR1 SQVTM and CDR2 ANQGSEA. In nucleotides, the CDR3 is TGCAGCGTCCCGGGACAGGGCCGGACCAGCGGGAGTTACAATGAGCAGTTCTTC. Translation gives CSVPGQGRTSGSYNEQFF.

This clonotype was observed a handful of times. The gene calls are TRBV4-3 and TRBJ2-7; TRBD2 matches 8 bases. The tail of the sequence fits TRBJ2-1 better, so the J call may be wrong. This CDR3 comprises 15 residues. Germline V CDR1 and CDR2: LGHNA, YSLEER. The CDR3, as DNA: TGCGCCAGCAGCCAACCGGGACTAGTGAGTGGTGAGCAGTTCTTC. Translation: CASSQPGLVSGEQFF.

In its sample, this clonotype was seen a few times. The chain's CDR3 is CASSQMSSDSTKQYF. DNA of the CDR3: TGTGCCAGCAGCCAAATGTCAAGCGACAGTACCAAGCAGTACTTC. The gene calls are TRBV14 and TRBJ2-7, with D tentatively TRBD1 (5 bases). In germline, CDR1 is SGHDN, CDR2 FVKESK. Trimming took off 2 bases at V and 8 bases at J, with 19 bases between the two ends. This CDR3 spans 15 amino acids. Full variable domain (remainder filled in from reference TRBV14 and TRBJ2-7): EAGVTQFPSHSVIEKGQTVTLRCDPISGHDNLYWYRRVMGKEIKFLLHFVKESKQDESGMPNNRFLAERTGGTYSTLKVQPAELEDSGVYFCASSQMSSDSTKQYFGPGTRLTVT.

This clonotype has a handful of counts. V gene TRBV4-1 combines with J gene TRBJ1-2, with D hard to call. Per the germline V gene, CDR1 is MGHRA and CDR2 is YSYEKL. The CDR3 spans 14 residues. Trimming stripped 2 bases from V and 4 bases from J, with 11 bases between. The DNA for the CDR3 is TGCGCCAGCAGCCAATACCCAAAAAGCTATGGCTACACCTTC. It encodes CASSQYPKSYGYTF.